This T cell receptor beta chain was recorded in a study of identical twins. The germline V and J ends were trimmed by 1 base and 2 bases, with 12 bases remaining between them. The CDR3 extends over 14 amino acids. Germline values: CDR1 DFQATT, CDR2 SNEGSKA (reference sequence). Notes on the study in general: Compared with models, monozygotic twins showed more out-of-frame TCR alpha sharing. These conclusions were based on statistical analysis (cross-sectional, not following the same donors).

This clonotype was observed once. Its antigen is unknown. TCRdb reprocessed the 5' RACE reads via MiXCR and lists one record per CDR3 protein. The sample has about 530,000 distinct CDR3 sequences; roughly 15% are singletons. This sample also appeared in a second study, on yellow fever vaccine responses in identical twins.

The chain joins TRBV20-1 to TRBJ2-7; tentative D call: TRBD2 (6 bases). The sample consisted of CD4+ T cells sorted from blood. The clonotype was recovered from a woman aged 18-35 years in good health. The CDR3 spells CSARVAGKAYEQYF. In DNA form, the CDR3 reads TGCAGTGCTAGAGTTGCGGGGAAGGCCTACGAGCAGTACTTC.